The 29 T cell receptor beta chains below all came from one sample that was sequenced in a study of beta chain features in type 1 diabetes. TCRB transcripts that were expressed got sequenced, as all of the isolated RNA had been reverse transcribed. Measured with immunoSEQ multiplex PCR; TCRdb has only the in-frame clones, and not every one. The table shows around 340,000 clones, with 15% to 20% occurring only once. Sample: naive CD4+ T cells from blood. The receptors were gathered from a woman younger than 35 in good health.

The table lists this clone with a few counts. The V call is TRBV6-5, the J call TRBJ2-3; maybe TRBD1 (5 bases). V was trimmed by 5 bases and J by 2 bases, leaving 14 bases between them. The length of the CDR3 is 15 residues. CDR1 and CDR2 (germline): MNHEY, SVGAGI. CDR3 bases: TGTGCCAGCAGTCTCCAGGGCCAGGTCACAGATACGCAGTATTTT. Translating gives CASSLQGQVTDTQYF.

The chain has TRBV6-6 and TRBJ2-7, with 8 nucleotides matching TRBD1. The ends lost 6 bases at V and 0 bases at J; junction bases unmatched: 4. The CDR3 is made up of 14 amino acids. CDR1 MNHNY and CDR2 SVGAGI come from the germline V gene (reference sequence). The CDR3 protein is CASSRQGTSYEQYF. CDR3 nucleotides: TGTGCCAGCAGCCGACAGGGGACCTCCTACGAGCAGTACTTC.

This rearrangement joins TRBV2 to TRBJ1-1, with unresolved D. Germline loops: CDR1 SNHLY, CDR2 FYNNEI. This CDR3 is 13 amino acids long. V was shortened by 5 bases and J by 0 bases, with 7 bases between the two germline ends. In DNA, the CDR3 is TGTGCCAGCAGTACAGCTATGAACACTGAAGCTTTCTTT. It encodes CASSTAMNTEAFF.

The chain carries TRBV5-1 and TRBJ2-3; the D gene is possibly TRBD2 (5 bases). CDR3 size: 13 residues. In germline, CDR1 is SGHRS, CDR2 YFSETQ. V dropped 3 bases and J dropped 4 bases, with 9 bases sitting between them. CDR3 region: CASSSPGADTQYF. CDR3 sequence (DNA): TGCGCCAGCAGCTCCCCCGGGGCAGATACGCAGTATTTT.

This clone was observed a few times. Written as DNA, the CDR3 is TGTGCCAGCAGCAGAAACCGGGACAGGGGATGTGGCTACACCTTC. Protein sequence: CASSRNRDRGCGYTF. The chain is built from TRBV21-1 and TRBJ1-2; the table gives TRBD1 as D, unverified against the DNA. TRBV21-1 is an annotated pseudogene. The length of the CDR3 is 15 residues.

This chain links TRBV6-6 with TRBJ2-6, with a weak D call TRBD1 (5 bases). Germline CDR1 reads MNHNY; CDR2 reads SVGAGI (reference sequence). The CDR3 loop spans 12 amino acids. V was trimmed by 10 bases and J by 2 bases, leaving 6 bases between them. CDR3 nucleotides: TGTGCCACAGGGCCTGGGGCCAACGTCCTGACTTTC. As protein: CATGPGANVLTF.

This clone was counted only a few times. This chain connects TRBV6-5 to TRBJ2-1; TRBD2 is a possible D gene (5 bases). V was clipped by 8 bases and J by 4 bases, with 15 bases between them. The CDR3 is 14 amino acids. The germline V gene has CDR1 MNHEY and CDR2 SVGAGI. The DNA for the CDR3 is TGTGCCAGCCGTAGCCTTGAGGGTTACAATGAGCAGTTCTTC. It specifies CASRSLEGYNEQFF.

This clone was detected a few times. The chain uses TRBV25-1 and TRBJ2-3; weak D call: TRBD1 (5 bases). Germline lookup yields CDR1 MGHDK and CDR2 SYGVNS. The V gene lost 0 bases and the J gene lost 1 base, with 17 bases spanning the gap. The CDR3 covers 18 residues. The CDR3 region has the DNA TGTGCCAGCAGTGAATACCGTCCTTGGACAAACCGCACAGATACGCAGTATTTT. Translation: CASSEYRPWTNRTDTQYF.

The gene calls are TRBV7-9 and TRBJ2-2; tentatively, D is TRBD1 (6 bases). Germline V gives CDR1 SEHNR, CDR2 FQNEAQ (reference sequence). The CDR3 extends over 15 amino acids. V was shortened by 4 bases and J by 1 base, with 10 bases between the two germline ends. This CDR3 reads CASSSRTENTGELFF. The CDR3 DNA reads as TGTGCCAGCAGCTCTAGGACAGAGAACACCGGGGAGCTGTTTTTT.

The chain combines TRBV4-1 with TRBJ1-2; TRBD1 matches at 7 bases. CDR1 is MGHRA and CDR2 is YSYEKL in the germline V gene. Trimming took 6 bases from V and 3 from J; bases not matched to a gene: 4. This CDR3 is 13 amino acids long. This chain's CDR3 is CASRRGTDYGYTF. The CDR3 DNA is TGCGCCAGCAGAAGGGGGACAGACTATGGCTACACCTTC.

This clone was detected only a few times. CDR3: CASSLERENTGELFF. CDR3 coding DNA: TGCGCCAGCAGCTTGGAGCGGGAGAACACCGGGGAGCTGTTTTTT. J is TRBJ2-2 and V is TRBV5-1; 7 nucleotides line up with TRBD2. This CDR3 is 15 amino acids long. Trimming cost V 0 bases and J 1 base; bases outside gene matches: 0. Germline V gene lookup returns CDR1 SGHRS and CDR2 YFSETQ.

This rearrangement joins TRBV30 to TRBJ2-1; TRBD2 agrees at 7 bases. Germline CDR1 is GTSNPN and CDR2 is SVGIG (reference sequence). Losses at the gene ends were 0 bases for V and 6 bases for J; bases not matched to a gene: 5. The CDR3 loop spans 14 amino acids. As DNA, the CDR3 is TGTGCCTGGAGTGTGGGGACTACTCTCAATGAGCAGTTCTTC. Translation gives CAWSVGTTLNEQFF.

The CDR3 sequence: CACPGGWGGDGPLHF. As DNA, the CDR3 is TGTGCCTGCCCTGGGGGGTGGGGCGGCGACGGGCCCCTCCACTTT. The gene calls are TRBV30 and TRBJ1-6; D may be TRBD1 (5 bases). The CDR3 sequence is 15 residues long. CDR1 GTSNPN and CDR2 SVGIG come from the germline V gene (reference sequence). Trimming took 6 bases from V and 13 from J, leaving 25 bases between them. Full variable domain (remainder filled in from reference TRBV30 and TRBJ1-6): SQTIHQWPATLVQPVGSPLSLECTVEGTSNPNLYWYRQAAGRGLQLLFYSVGIGQISSEVPQNLSASRPQDRQFILSSKKLLLSDSGFYLCACPGGWGGDGPLHFGNGTRLTVT.

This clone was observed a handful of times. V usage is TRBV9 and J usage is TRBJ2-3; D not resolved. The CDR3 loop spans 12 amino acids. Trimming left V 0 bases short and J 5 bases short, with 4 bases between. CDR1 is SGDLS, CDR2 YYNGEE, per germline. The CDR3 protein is CASSVGLDTQYF. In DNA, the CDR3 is TGTGCCAGCAGCGTAGGGCTAGATACGCAGTATTTT.

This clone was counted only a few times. The chain's CDR3 is CASSAGTGSNTGELFF. The DNA for the CDR3 is TGTGCCAGCAGCGCGGGGACAGGCTCGAACACCGGGGAGCTGTTTTTT. The chain uses TRBV9 and TRBJ2-2; 8 positions agree with TRBD1. Per the germline V gene, CDR1 is SGDLS and CDR2 is YYNGEE. The CDR3 is 16 residues long. The V and J ends lost 3 bases and 0 bases, in that order; junction bases with no gene match: 4. Based on the CDR3 plus reference TRBV9 and TRBJ2-2, the full variable domain is DSGVTQTPKHLITATGQRVTLRCSPRSGDLSVYWYQQSLDQGLQFLIQYYNGEERAKGNILERFSAQQFPDLHSELNLSSLELGDSALYFCASSAGTGSNTGELFFGEGSRLTVL.

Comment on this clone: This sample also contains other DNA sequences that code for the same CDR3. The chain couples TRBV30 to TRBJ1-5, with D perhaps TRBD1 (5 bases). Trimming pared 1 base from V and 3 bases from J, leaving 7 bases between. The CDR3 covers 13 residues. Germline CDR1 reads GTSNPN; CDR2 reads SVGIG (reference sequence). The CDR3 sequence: CAWSGQSNQPQHF. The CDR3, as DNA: TGTGCCTGGAGTGGACAGTCCAATCAGCCCCAGCATTTT.

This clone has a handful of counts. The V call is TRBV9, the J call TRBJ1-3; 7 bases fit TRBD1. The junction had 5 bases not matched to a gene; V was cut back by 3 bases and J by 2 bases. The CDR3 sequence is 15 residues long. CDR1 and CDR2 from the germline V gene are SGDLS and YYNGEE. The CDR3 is CASSASTGPGNTIYF. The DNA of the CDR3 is TGTGCCAGCAGCGCATCGACAGGGCCTGGAAACACCATATATTTT.

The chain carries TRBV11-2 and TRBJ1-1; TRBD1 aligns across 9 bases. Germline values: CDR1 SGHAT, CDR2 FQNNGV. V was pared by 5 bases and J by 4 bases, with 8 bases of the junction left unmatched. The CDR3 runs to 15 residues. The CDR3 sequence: CASSPNRGLFTEAFF. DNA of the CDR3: TGTGCCAGCAGCCCAAACAGGGGGCTGTTCACTGAAGCTTTCTTT.

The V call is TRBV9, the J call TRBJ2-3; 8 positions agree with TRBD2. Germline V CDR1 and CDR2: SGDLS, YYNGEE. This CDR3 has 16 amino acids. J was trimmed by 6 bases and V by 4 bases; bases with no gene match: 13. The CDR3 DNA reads TGTGCCAGCAGCCCAGACGGGGGACTAGGATCCGATACGCAGTATTTT. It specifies CASSPDGGLGSDTQYF.

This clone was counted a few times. Written as DNA, the CDR3 is TGTGCCAGCAGTCCGGGACAGGATCAGCCCCAGCATTTT. Protein sequence: CASSPGQDQPQHF. The rearrangement joins TRBV2 to TRBJ1-5; 8 nucleotides agree with TRBD1. This CDR3 is 13 amino acids long. V was clipped by 5 bases and J by 5 bases; unmatched bases: 2. Germline V lookup: CDR1 SNHLY, CDR2 FYNNEI.

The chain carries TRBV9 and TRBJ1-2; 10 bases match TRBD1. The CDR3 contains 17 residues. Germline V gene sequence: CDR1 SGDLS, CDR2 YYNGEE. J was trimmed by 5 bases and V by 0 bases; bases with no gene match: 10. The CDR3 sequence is CASSVVRDRGNGYGYTF. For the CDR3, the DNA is TGTGCCAGCAGCGTAGTAAGGGACAGGGGAAACGGATATGGCTACACCTTC.

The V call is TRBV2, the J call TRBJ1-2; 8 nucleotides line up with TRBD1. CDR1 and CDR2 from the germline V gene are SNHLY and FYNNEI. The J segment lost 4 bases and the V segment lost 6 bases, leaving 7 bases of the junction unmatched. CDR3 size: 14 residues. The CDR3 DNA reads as TGTGCCAGCAGGGACAGGGCAGGCGGCTATGGCTACACCTTC. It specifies CASRDRAGGYGYTF.

The CDR3 region has the DNA TGTGCCAGCAGCCAAGACCCTAGCTCCTCCTCCTACAATGAGCAGTTCTTC. It codes for CASSQDPSSSSYNEQFF. This chain joins TRBV4-2 and TRBJ2-1; the D gene is possibly TRBD2 (5 bases). Per germline, CDR1 LGHNA and CDR2 YNFKEQ. CDR3 length: 17 amino acids. With 0 bases removed from V and 0 bases from J, the gap between germline ends came to 12 bases.

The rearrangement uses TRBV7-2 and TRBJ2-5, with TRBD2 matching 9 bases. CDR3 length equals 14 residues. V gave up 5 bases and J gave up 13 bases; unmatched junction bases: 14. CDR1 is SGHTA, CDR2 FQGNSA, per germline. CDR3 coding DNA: TGTGCCAGCAGCCCCCAGGATCGGATAGCGGGGGTGTACTTC. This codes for CASSPQDRIAGVYF.

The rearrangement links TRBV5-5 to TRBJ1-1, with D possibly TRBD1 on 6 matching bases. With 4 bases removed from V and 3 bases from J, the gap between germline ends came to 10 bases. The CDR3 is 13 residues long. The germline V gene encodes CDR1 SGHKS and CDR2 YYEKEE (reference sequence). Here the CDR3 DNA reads TGTGCCAGCAGCGTGAGGACAGACACTGAAGCTTTCTTT. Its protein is CASSVRTDTEAFF.

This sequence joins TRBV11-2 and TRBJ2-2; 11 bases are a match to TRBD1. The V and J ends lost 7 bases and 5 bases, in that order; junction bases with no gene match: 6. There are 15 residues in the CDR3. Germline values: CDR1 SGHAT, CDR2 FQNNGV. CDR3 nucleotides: TGTGCCAGCATCCAGGACAGGGGGCTTACCGGGGAGCTGTTTTTT. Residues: CASIQDRGLTGELFF. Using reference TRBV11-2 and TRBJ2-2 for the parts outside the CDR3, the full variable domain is EAGVAQSPRYKIIEKRQSVAFWCNPISGHATLYWYQQILGQGPKLLIQFQNNGVVDDSQLPKDRFSAERLKGVDSTLKIQPAKLEDSAVYLCASIQDRGLTGELFFGEGSRLTVL.

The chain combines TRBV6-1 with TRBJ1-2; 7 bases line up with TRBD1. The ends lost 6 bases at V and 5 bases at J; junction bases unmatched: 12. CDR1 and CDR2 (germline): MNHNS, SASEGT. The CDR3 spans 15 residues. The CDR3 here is CASSEAGTVLYGYTF. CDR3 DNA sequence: TGTGCCAGCAGCGAGGCCGGGACAGTGCTATATGGCTACACCTTC.

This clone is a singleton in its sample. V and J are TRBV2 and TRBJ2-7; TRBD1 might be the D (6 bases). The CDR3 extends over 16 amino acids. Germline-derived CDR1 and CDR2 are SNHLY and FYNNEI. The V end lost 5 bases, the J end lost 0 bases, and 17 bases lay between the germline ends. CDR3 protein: CASSLGVGASSYEQYF. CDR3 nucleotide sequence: TGTGCCAGCAGTTTGGGGGTGGGGGCAAGCTCCTACGAGCAGTACTTC.

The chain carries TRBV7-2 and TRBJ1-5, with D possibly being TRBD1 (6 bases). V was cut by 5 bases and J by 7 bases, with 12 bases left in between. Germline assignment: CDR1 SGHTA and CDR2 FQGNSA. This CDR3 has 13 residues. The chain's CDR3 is CASSLQGWQPQHF. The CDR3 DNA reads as TGTGCCAGCAGCCTACAGGGATGGCAGCCCCAGCATTTT.